A single sample gave rise to the 25 T cell receptor beta chains below, sequenced in a study of cytomegalovirus exposure and HLA in healthy donors (dated by TCRdb to the late 2010s). Library prep was done by the immunoSEQ multiplex PCR assay. The multiplex PCR relied on a mix of 60 forward primers for TCR Vbeta segments and 13 reverse primers for TCR Jbeta segments. TCRdb obtained this table from immuneACCESS and retained in-frame rearrangements with V and J assigned. These tables miss some clones; where compared with another copy, unresolved V genes account for less than half of the shortfall, and the remainder is unexplained. The sample data list about 160,000 clones, and more than 60% of these were observed just once. Around 3% of the sample belongs to the ten largest clones. The sequenced sample consisted of PBMCs. These TCRs come from a woman aged 50 to 60 in good health and CMV-seropositive.

This clone was recorded a few times. V and J are TRBV13 and TRBJ1-2, with unresolved D. The length of the CDR3 is 11 residues. Per germline, CDR1 PRHDT and CDR2 FYEKMQ (reference sequence). With 5 bases removed from V and 10 bases from J, the gap between germline ends came to 11 bases. This CDR3 is CASSLRVTYTF. Here the CDR3 DNA reads TGTGCCAGCAGCCTGAGGGTGACCTACACCTTC.

The chain carries TRBV5-6 and TRBJ2-7; 13 bases match TRBD2. CDR1 and CDR2 (germline): SGHDT, YYEEEE. CDR3 length: 16 amino acids. After removal of 4 bases from V and 1 base from J, the junction contained 5 bases not matched to a gene. Here the CDR3 reads CASSPGLAGFSYEQYF. CDR3 coding DNA: TGTGCCAGCAGCCCGGGACTAGCGGGATTTTCCTACGAGCAGTACTTC.

This rearrangement joins TRBV4-2 to TRBJ2-7; a possible D gene is TRBD1 (6 bases). V lost 1 base and J lost 0, with 13 bases in between. The CDR3 is 16 amino acids. CDR1 is LGHNA, CDR2 YNFKEQ, per germline. The CDR3 spells CASSQGNTGYSYEQYF. CDR3 sequence (DNA): TGTGCCAGCAGCCAAGGTAACACAGGGTACTCCTACGAGCAGTACTTC.

J is TRBJ1-2 and V is TRBV6-5; TRBD1 matches 9 bases. The CDR3 is 15 residues long. Germline CDR1 MNHEY, CDR2 SVGAGI. The J segment lost 5 bases and the V segment lost 2 bases, leaving 6 bases of the junction unmatched. Here the CDR3 DNA reads TGTGCCAGCAGTTACCAAGGACAGGGGAGGTATGGCTACACCTTC. Its translation is CASSYQGQGRYGYTF.

This clone was counted between two and nine times. The CDR3 loop reads CASSQEGRNEKLFF. The CDR3 coding sequence is TGCGCCAGCAGCCAAGAGGGCCGGAATGAAAAACTGTTTTTT. The chain uses TRBV4-1 and TRBJ1-4; no firm D call. Germline V gene lookup returns CDR1 MGHRA and CDR2 YSYEKL. V was pared by 0 bases and J by 5 bases, with 7 bases between. This CDR3 comprises 14 residues.

This clone was counted a few times. This chain uses TRBV6-6 with TRBJ1-1; maybe TRBD1 (5 bases). Looked up from germline, CDR1 is MNHNY and CDR2 is SVGAGI (reference sequence). CDR3 size: 15 residues. V gave up 0 bases and J gave up 1 base, with 9 bases separating them. CDR3 in DNA: TGTGCCAGCAGTTACTCGAGACAGCCGAACACTGAAGCTTTCTTT. Its protein is CASSYSRQPNTEAFF.

A remark on this clone: The germline gene is not matched at one end of the junction; a read error may be the cause. The rearrangement joins TRBV18 to TRBJ2-6; D might be TRBD1 (5 bases). CDR3 length: 15 residues. Per the germline V gene, CDR1 is KGHSH and CDR2 is LQKENI. The CDR3 DNA sequence: TGTGCCAGCTCTAGGGTCGACTCTGGGGCCAACGTTCTGACTTTC. It codes for CASSRVDSGANVLTF.

V gene TRBV7-2 combines with J gene TRBJ1-2; TRBD1 is a possible D gene (6 bases). CDR3 length: 12 amino acids. Germline CDR1 reads SGHTA; CDR2 reads FQGNSA. V dropped 5 bases and J dropped 2 bases, with 6 bases sitting between them. CDR3 sequence: CASSDRNYGYTF. The CDR3 DNA is TGTGCCAGCAGCGACAGGAACTATGGCTACACCTTC.

The rearrangement joins TRBV19 to TRBJ1-1, with D perhaps matching TRBD1 (5 bases). V was trimmed by 3 bases and J by 3 bases, leaving 11 bases between them. Germline V gene lookup returns CDR1 LNHDA and CDR2 SQIVND (reference sequence). This CDR3 contains 14 residues. CDR3 residues: CASSIPGGDTEAFF. CDR3 bases: TGTGCCAGTAGTATCCCCGGGGGGGACACTGAAGCTTTCTTT.

The CDR3 protein is CASSAGLAGGIYNEQFF. The CDR3, as DNA: TGCGCCAGCAGCGCCGGACTAGCGGGAGGAATTTACAATGAGCAGTTCTTC. The V call is TRBV5-1, the J call TRBJ2-1, with TRBD2 matching 14 bases. Germline V lookup: CDR1 SGHRS, CDR2 YFSETQ. This CDR3 has 17 amino acids. With V trimmed by 4 bases and J by 4 bases, 7 bases remained unmatched.

The table lists this clone with a few counts. V usage is TRBV5-6 and J usage is TRBJ1-4; D not certain. Germline loops: CDR1 SGHDT, CDR2 YYEEEE. The CDR3 consists of 13 residues. The V and J ends lost 0 bases and 3 bases respectively, with 3 bases between them. CDR3 sequence: CASSLGANEKLFF. The CDR3 bases are TGTGCCAGCAGCTTGGGCGCTAATGAAAAACTGTTTTTT.

The chain recombines TRBV5-4 with TRBJ2-5; tentatively, D is TRBD2 (7 bases). The germline CDR1 and CDR2 sequences are SGHNT and YYREEE (reference sequence). Trimming removed 4 bases at V and 6 bases at J, with 22 bases between. This CDR3 contains 16 residues. As DNA, the CDR3 is TGTGCCAGCAGCCCCCCGCGAACGGGGGGCCTCCAGACCCAGTACTTC. Its protein is CASSPPRTGGLQTQYF.

CDR3 residues: CASTENRGVGGRTEAFF. The CDR3 DNA reads TGTGCCAGCACCGAAAATAGAGGGGTAGGGGGCCGGACTGAAGCTTTCTTT. This chain connects TRBV27 to TRBJ1-1, with 7 bases aligning to TRBD1. The CDR3 runs to 17 residues. The trim removed 7 bases at V and 5 bases at J, leaving 19 bases unmatched. In germline, CDR1 is MNHEY, CDR2 SMNVEV (reference sequence).

In this sample, this clone turned up a few times. This sequence joins TRBV19 and TRBJ2-3; TRBD2 matches 15 bases. Per the germline V gene, CDR1 is LNHDA and CDR2 is SQIVND (reference sequence). V lost 3 bases and J lost 9; bases outside the gene matches: 10. There are 17 residues in the CDR3. The CDR3 here is CASSIFGTSGGSGTQYF. The CDR3 DNA follows: TGTGCCAGTAGTATCTTCGGGACTAGCGGGGGGTCAGGGACGCAGTATTTT.

CDR3 residues: CASSEYWGGGETQYF. CDR3 sequence (DNA): TGTGCCAGCAGTGAATATTGGGGGGGCGGGGAGACCCAGTACTTC. This rearrangement joins TRBV25-1 to TRBJ2-5; TRBD2 is a possible D gene (7 bases). The V gene's germline CDR1 is MGHDK and CDR2 SYGVNS. CDR3 length: 15 residues. Trimming removed 0 bases at V and 5 bases at J, with 13 bases between.

This rearrangement joins TRBV7-2 to TRBJ1-1, with TRBD1 identical over 8 bases. Germline values: CDR1 SGHTA, CDR2 FQGNSA. Unmatched junction bases numbered 11, after V lost 4 bases and J lost 4 bases. The CDR3 covers 16 residues. The CDR3 region has the DNA TGTGCCAGCAGCTCCCGACAGGGGCCCGTGGGCACTGAAGCTTTCTTT. This codes for CASSSRQGPVGTEAFF.

As for this clone: This CDR3 is also generated by other DNA sequences in the sample. The chain is built from TRBV6-6 and TRBJ2-3, with 9 bases aligning to TRBD2. V trimming: 2 bases; J trimming: 5 bases; junction bases outside the gene matches: 8. Looked up from germline, CDR1 is MNHNY and CDR2 is SVGAGI (reference sequence). The CDR3 loop spans 16 amino acids. As DNA, the CDR3 is TGTGCCAGCAGTTACGTCGCGGGAGGGGAAGTAGATACGCAGTATTTT. As protein: CASSYVAGGEVDTQYF.

In its sample, this clone was seen a few times. V gene TRBV4-1 combines with J gene TRBJ2-7, with a tentative D call TRBD1 (5 bases). Per germline, CDR1 MGHRA and CDR2 YSYEKL. The CDR3 is 18 amino acids. Trimming left V 0 bases short and J 6 bases short, with 24 bases between. CDR3 coding DNA: TGCGCCAGCAGCCAAGACCCTCGCTGGGGCAGCCAAACGGGCGAGCAGTACTTC. Translation: CASSQDPRWGSQTGEQYF.

V is TRBV6-1 and J is TRBJ1-5, with D unresolved. The length of the CDR3 is 14 residues. Germline V CDR1 and CDR2: MNHNS, SASEGT. Trimming took off 1 base at V and 7 bases at J, with 11 bases between the two ends. CDR3 nucleotides: TGTGCCAGCAGTGAAGTCGGCGGAGACCAGCCCCAGCATTTT. It is translated as CASSEVGGDQPQHF.

This clone occurred once. V usage is TRBV19 and J usage is TRBJ1-1; TRBD1 matches 10 bases. V dropped 7 bases and J dropped 5; count of bases not matched to a gene: 10. The V gene's germline CDR1 is LNHDA and CDR2 SQIVND (reference sequence). There are 15 residues in the CDR3. The CDR3 nucleotides read TGTGCCAGTACGCGGACAGGGGGTAGTGGGACTGAAGCTTTCTTT. Amino acid sequence: CASTRTGGSGTEAFF.

The chain couples TRBV28 to TRBJ2-7; 10 nucleotides agree with TRBD1. This CDR3 comprises 16 residues. J gave up 6 bases and V 6 bases, and 14 bases lay outside the gene matches. In germline, CDR1 is MDHEN, CDR2 SYDVKM. In DNA form, the CDR3 reads TGTGCCAGCAGCTCCCCCCGGGACAGGGGATCGGGCGAGCAGTACTTC. Amino acids: CASSSPRDRGSGEQYF.

This chain connects TRBV4-3 to TRBJ1-1; 10 nucleotides align to TRBD1. The CDR3 sequence is 15 residues long. Germline CDR1 is LGHNA and CDR2 is YSLEER. V lost 0 bases, J lost 3 bases, and 1 base stayed unmatched. The CDR3 DNA reads TGCGCCAGCAGCCAAGAAGGACAGGGGGACACTGAAGCTTTCTTT. Translation gives CASSQEGQGDTEAFF.

This clone was seen only a few times. The chain carries TRBV7-3 and TRBJ2-1, with TRBD2 identical over 14 bases. Trimming removed 5 bases from V and 2 bases from J; junction bases left unmatched: 8. This CDR3 has 18 amino acids. CDR1 is SGHTA, CDR2 FQGTGA, per germline. The CDR3 sequence is CASSRGLAGEGAYNEQFF. CDR3 in DNA: TGTGCCAGCAGCCGGGGACTAGCGGGAGAAGGAGCCTACAATGAGCAGTTCTTC. The variable domain in full, completed from reference TRBV7-3 and TRBJ2-1, reads GAGVSQTPSNKVTEKGKYVELRCDPISGHTALYWYRQSLGQGPEFLIYFQGTGAADDSGLPNDRFFAVRPEGSVSTLKIQRTERGDSAVYLCASSRGLAGEGAYNEQFFGPGTRLTVL.

This rearrangement joins TRBV27 to TRBJ1-6; TRBD1 aligns across 7 bases. After removal of 5 bases from V and 7 bases from J, the junction contained 11 bases not matched to a gene. CDR1 and CDR2 (germline): MNHEY, SMNVEV (reference sequence). The CDR3 has 16 amino acids. The CDR3 spells CASSAHTGVGNSPLHF. The CDR3 bases are TGTGCCAGCAGTGCCCATACAGGGGTGGGGAATTCACCCCTCCACTTT.

There are a few counts of this clone. The chain links TRBV5-1 to TRBJ2-1; 8 nucleotides line up with TRBD1. Germline CDR1 reads SGHRS; CDR2 reads YFSETQ. The CDR3 spans 17 residues. With 4 bases clipped from V and 4 bases from J, the junction kept 13 bases outside the gene matches. CDR3 bases: TGCGCCAGCAGCCGTAATCCCGGGACAGGACCTTACAATGAGCAGTTCTTC. Protein sequence: CASSRNPGTGPYNEQFF.